This TCR beta chain was sequenced in a study of response to subunit inactivated influenza vaccine (dated by TCRdb to the late 2010s). For context, the study as a whole: Deep quantitative profiling of the T cell receptor repertoire was used in the study to follow responses to a trivalent subunit inactivated influenza vaccine.

Study-wide conclusions, independent of this receptor: According to the authors, only a limited number of new T cells may be recruited by each seasonal influenza vaccination.

Library preparation employed RT-PCR. Instrument on record: Illumina HiSeq 2500. TCRdb trimmed public reads at Q25 via fastp, called clones via MiXCR and kept in-frame beta chains. When rows share a CDR3 protein, they turn into one entry using the most common DNA and genes. The sample table lists about 620,000 distinct CDR3 sequences, roughly 12% of them with a count of one. The top ten clonotypes cover 10% of the sample. There are 16 amino acids in the CDR3, from cysteine to phenylalanine inclusive. The sequence is cut down to CDR3 DNA, 48 bases in frame from base 1. Trimming at the junction amounts to 6 bases on V and 0 bases on J, and the germline ends lie 15 bases apart. Looking up the germline V gene yields CDR1 SGHTA and CDR2 FQGNSA. This clonotype occurred many times. The target of this receptor is not known. No base quality values were provided; no much bigger clone lies one nucleotide off.

The sequence came from a man aged 50 to 59 who received an inactivated influenza vaccine. Donor details come from another sample of the same person, matched by shared clones. Sample: PBMCs from blood, taken on the day of vaccination. Here the chain combines TRBV7-2 and TRBJ1-3; D gene: possibly TRBD1, on 5 matching bases. The nucleotide sequence reads TGTGCCAGCAGATCCGGGACTGACGTCTCTGGAAACACCATATATTTT. The translation is CASRSGTDVSGNTIYF.